This T cell receptor beta chain was sequenced during a study of shared clonotypes between healthy human individuals. The overall study: Each donor contributed plates that comprised three CD4 naive, three CD4 memory, two CD8 naive and one CD8 memory.

Comments on this clone: As yet, its antigen is unknown.

The study's findings and limits: Some clonotypes were shared by all four sorted-subset donors, while others were not shared. The non-shared ones had lower generation probabilities than the shared ones. Between a handful of donors, naive CD4 clonotypes were shared at a level of about 5%.

The CDR3 covers 15 residues. The germline V gene has CDR1 MNHNS and CDR2 SASEGT. Losses at the gene ends were 6 bases for V and 9 bases for J; bases not matched to a gene: 11. An assay was performed, and its level was deep. Clones were read by immunoSEQ multiplex PCR, and TCRdb kept only the in-frame ones, dropping some. The table has over a million clones, more than 60% seen once. Sequenced: memory CD4+ T cells sorted from blood. The subset is: CD45RA-negative fraction. The chain has TRBV6-1 and TRBJ1-6; 7 positions match TRBD1. The TCR was taken from a man younger than 35 in good health. CDR3: CASRGAGGDRSPLHF. DNA of the CDR3: TGTGCCAGCAGGGGCGCAGGGGGGGACCGTTCACCCCTCCACTTT.